The 24 T cell receptor beta chains in this list originate from one sample, sequenced in a study of technical replicates of blood from several donors. Some clones are missing from TCRdb's copy, which holds only in-frame ones; the method was immunoSEQ multiplex PCR. The sample holds 50,000 to 55,000 clones, more than 70% seen once. The sequenced sample was PBMCs. Receptors originate from a human donor in good health. Some clones in this sample may be carry-over from other donors' samples.

This chain links TRBV7-9 with TRBJ2-3; 7 bases agree with TRBD1. The V gene end was trimmed by 5 bases and the J gene end by 0 bases; junction bases not matched to a gene: 5. Germline CDR1 is SEHNR and CDR2 is FQNEAQ (reference sequence). The CDR3 is made up of 15 amino acids. The CDR3 nucleotides are TGTGCCAGCAGCCCTCCGGGACAGAGCACAGATACGCAGTATTTT. Translation gives CASSPPGQSTDTQYF.

The CDR3 nucleotides read TGTGCCAGCAGCTTAGACAGGGGAGTGCACGAGCAGTACTTC. The encoded protein is CASSLDRGVHEQYF. The chain carries TRBV7-6 and TRBJ2-7; 7 nucleotides agree with TRBD1. The V and J ends lost 1 base and 5 bases, in that order; junction bases with no gene match: 5. The CDR3 runs to 14 residues. Germline V lookup: CDR1 SGHVS, CDR2 FNYEAQ.

The chain combines TRBV18 with TRBJ2-2, with TRBD2 identical over 8 bases. V shed 2 bases, J shed 8 bases, and the junction held 10 bases outside the gene matches. The CDR3 runs to 16 residues. Looked up from germline, CDR1 is KGHSH and CDR2 is LQKENI. The CDR3 DNA sequence: TGTGCCAGCTCACCAGCCAGCGGGAGCCCCGGAGGGGAGCTGTTTTTT. It encodes CASSPASGSPGGELFF.

V usage is TRBV5-4 and J usage is TRBJ2-2; 10 nucleotides line up with TRBD1. The CDR3 runs to 14 residues. The trim removed 5 bases at V and 6 bases at J, leaving 4 bases unmatched. Germline assignment: CDR1 SGHNT and CDR2 YYREEE (reference sequence). CDR3 DNA: TGTGCCAGCAGAACCGGGACAGGGGCCGGGGAGCTGTTTTTT. Translated: CASRTGTGAGELFF.

The chain uses TRBV13 and TRBJ2-3; D is ambiguous. The CDR3 runs 13 residues. The germline gives CDR1 PRHDT, CDR2 FYEKMQ (reference sequence). The V end was cut by 5 bases, the J end by 0 bases, with 6 bases between. The CDR3 sequence is CASSKLSTDTQYF. In DNA, the CDR3 is TGTGCCAGCAGCAAACTAAGCACAGATACGCAGTATTTT.

This chain uses TRBV1 with TRBJ2-7; the listed D gene, TRBD1, was not tested against the DNA. TRBV1 constitutes a pseudogene. The CDR3 length is 18 residues. The CDR3 reads CTSSQDIPPGRGWDEQYF. As DNA, the CDR3 is TGCACCAGCAGCCAAGATATCCCGCCTGGCAGGGGGTGGGACGAGCAGTACTTC.

The rearrangement uses TRBV11-1 and TRBJ2-1; 7 bases match TRBD1. The CDR3 runs to 13 residues. The V gene's germline CDR1 is SGHAT and CDR2 FQDESV (reference sequence). V shed 1 base, J shed 8 bases, and the junction held 2 bases outside the gene matches. CDR3 DNA sequence: TGTGCCAGCAGCTTAGACAGGGGCCATGAGCAGTTCTTC. It is translated as CASSLDRGHEQFF. The whole variable domain, filled in from reference TRBV11-1 and TRBJ2-1, reads EAEVAQSPRYKITEKSQAVAFWCDPISGHATLYWYRQILGQGPELLVQFQDESVVDDSQLPKDRFSAERLKGVDSTLKIQPAELGDSAMYLCASSLDRGHEQFFGPGTRLTVL.

V and J are TRBV7-2 and TRBJ2-2, with D tentatively TRBD1 (6 bases). The V gene lost 1 base and the J gene lost 5 bases, with 11 bases spanning the gap. Germline CDR1 SGHTA, CDR2 FQGNSA. The CDR3 covers 15 residues. CDR3 coding DNA: TGTGCCAGCAGCTTAGAAGGACAGACTACCGGGGAGCTGTTTTTT. Translation: CASSLEGQTTGELFF.

V gene TRBV18 combines with J gene TRBJ2-1; 8 nucleotides match TRBD2. J gave up 4 bases and V 5 bases, and 10 bases lay outside the gene matches. There are 16 residues in the CDR3. The germline V gene has CDR1 KGHSH and CDR2 LQKENI. This CDR3 reads CASSSLPSGGYNEQFF. Here the CDR3 DNA reads TGTGCCAGCTCATCGCTCCCAAGCGGGGGATACAATGAGCAGTTCTTC.

The chain combines TRBV6-1 with TRBJ1-2; 10 bases are a match to TRBD1. V dropped 4 bases and J dropped 5; count of bases not matched to a gene: 10. Germline V CDR1 and CDR2: MNHNS, SASEGT. This CDR3 has 16 amino acids. The CDR3 region is CASSGSGTGERYGYTF. The CDR3 bases are TGTGCCAGCAGTGGATCCGGGACAGGGGAGCGGTATGGCTACACCTTC.

This rearrangement joins TRBV7-9 to TRBJ1-1; D not resolved. V shed 6 bases and J shed 1 base, with 9 bases lying between them. The length of the CDR3 is 13 residues. Germline loops: CDR1 SEHNR, CDR2 FQNEAQ (reference sequence). The CDR3 region is CASSQEANTEAFF. For the CDR3, the DNA is TGTGCCAGCAGTCAGGAAGCGAACACTGAAGCTTTCTTT.

This clone showed up just once. The rearrangement links TRBV19 to TRBJ2-4; 8 nucleotides line up with TRBD1. Looked up from germline, CDR1 is LNHDA and CDR2 is SQIVND (reference sequence). This CDR3 region has 14 residues. After removal of 5 bases from V and 6 bases from J, the junction contained 6 bases not matched to a gene. The CDR3 protein is CASSQDRELNIQYF. In nucleotides, the CDR3 is TGTGCCAGTAGTCAGGACAGGGAGTTAAACATTCAGTACTTC.

This chain connects TRBV9 to TRBJ2-5; the match to TRBD1 covers 7 bases. The CDR3 totals 14 residues. Looked up from germline, CDR1 is SGDLS and CDR2 is YYNGEE. The junction had 8 bases not matched to a gene; V was cut back by 4 bases and J by 5 bases. The DNA for the CDR3 is TGTGCCAGCAGCCCCTCCGGGACAGCGGAGACCCAGTACTTC. Protein: CASSPSGTAETQYF.

This chain connects TRBV5-1 to TRBJ2-7; D gene unclear. CDR1 is SGHRS, CDR2 YFSETQ, per germline. The V end was cut by 0 bases, the J end by 7 bases, with 11 bases between. This CDR3 spans 13 amino acids. The CDR3 bases are TGCGCCAGCAGCTTGGTGGGTCAGGCTGAGCAGTACTTC. Amino acid sequence: CASSLVGQAEQYF.

The chain joins TRBV6-4 to TRBJ1-5; 7 bases are shared with TRBD1. The V and J ends lost 5 bases and 0 bases, in that order; junction bases with no gene match: 10. Germline V gene sequence: CDR1 MRHNA, CDR2 SNTAGT. This CDR3 has 17 residues. CDR3 sequence: CASSFHGTEFSNQPQHF. CDR3 nucleotide sequence: TGTGCCAGCAGTTTCCACGGGACAGAATTTAGCAATCAGCCCCAGCATTTT.

The chain recombines TRBV2 with TRBJ2-1; D not resolved. CDR3 length equals 18 residues. Germline loops: CDR1 SNHLY, CDR2 FYNNEI. Trimming took off 3 bases at V and 5 bases at J, with 23 bases between the two ends. The CDR3 nucleotides read TGTGCCAGCAGTGAGGTCACGGCTAGATTTTCGTTGGACAATGAGCAGTTCTTC. Translated: CASSEVTARFSLDNEQFF. Full variable domain (missing parts from reference TRBV2 and TRBJ2-1): EPEVTQTPSHQVTQMGQEVILRCVPISNHLYFYWYRQILGQKVEFLVSFYNNEISEKSEIFDDQFSVERPDGSNFTLKIRSTKLEDSAMYFCASSEVTARFSLDNEQFFGPGTRLTVL.

This sequence joins TRBV5-1 and TRBJ1-4; no definite D call. In germline, CDR1 is SGHRS, CDR2 YFSETQ. The CDR3 spans 15 residues. V was pared by 4 bases and J by 0 bases, with 10 bases between. The chain's CDR3 is CASSTDAATNEKLFF. The CDR3 DNA reads as TGCGCCAGCAGCACAGACGCCGCAACTAATGAAAAACTGTTTTTT.

The genes are TRBV25-1 and TRBJ2-7, with 9 bases lining up with TRBD1. CDR1 MGHDK and CDR2 SYGVNS come from the germline V gene. This CDR3 region has 14 residues. V gave up 4 bases and J gave up 7 bases; unmatched junction bases: 8. As DNA, the CDR3 is TGTGCCAGCAGTGGACGGACAGGGGTGGTTGAGCAGTACTTC. Translating gives CASSGRTGVVEQYF.

This chain connects TRBV5-6 to TRBJ1-2; D call uncertain. The CDR3 extends over 12 amino acids. CDR1 SGHDT and CDR2 YYEEEE come from the germline V gene. Trimming took 5 bases from V and 9 from J, leaving 14 bases between them. The CDR3 nucleotides read TGTGCCAGCAGGGCCCCTCCGGGGAGCTACACCTTC. As protein: CASRAPPGSYTF.

The gene calls are TRBV19 and TRBJ1-2, with 12 positions matching TRBD1. Germline values: CDR1 LNHDA, CDR2 SQIVND (reference sequence). CDR3 length: 14 residues. The V and J ends lost 4 bases and 8 bases, in that order; junction bases with no gene match: 5. The CDR3 loop reads CASSTRDRGQGYTF. CDR3 in DNA: TGTGCCAGTAGTACCCGGGACAGGGGGCAGGGCTACACCTTC.

V usage is TRBV2 and J usage is TRBJ1-2, with a weak D call TRBD1 (5 bases). V was clipped by 4 bases and J by 8 bases, with 14 bases between them. The V gene's germline CDR1 is SNHLY and CDR2 FYNNEI. There are 13 residues in the CDR3. DNA for the CDR3: TGTGCCAGCAGTGTTAGCACAGGTGGCGGCTACACCTTC. The encoded protein is CASSVSTGGGYTF.

The chain employs TRBV6-5 and TRBJ2-1, with 12 bases aligning to TRBD2. The germline V gene has CDR1 MNHEY and CDR2 SVGAGI. Trimming cost V 2 bases and J 10 bases; bases outside gene matches: 9. The CDR3 is 16 amino acids. CDR3 sequence: CASSYQSSGRAGEQFF. In DNA form, the CDR3 reads TGTGCCAGCAGTTACCAATCTAGCGGGAGGGCGGGGGAGCAGTTCTTC.

The chain recombines TRBV28 with TRBJ2-7; TRBD1 matches at 8 bases. V dropped 6 bases and J dropped 6; count of bases not matched to a gene: 4. The CDR3 consists of 12 residues. The germline gives CDR1 MDHEN, CDR2 SYDVKM. CDR3 coding DNA: TGTGCCAGCAGATCCGACAGGGGCGAGCAGTACTTC. This codes for CASRSDRGEQYF. Supplemented by reference TRBV28 and TRBJ2-7, the full variable domain reads DVKVTQSSRYLVKRTGEKVFLECVQDMDHENMFWYRQDPGLGLRLIYFSYDVKMKEKGDIPEGYSVSREKKERFSLILESASTNQTSMYLCASRSDRGEQYFGPGTRLTVT.

The rearrangement links TRBV10-2 to TRBJ1-2, with a weak D call TRBD1 (5 bases). The CDR3 totals 15 residues. Germline CDR1 WSHSY, CDR2 SAAADI. Trimming took 2 bases from V and 7 from J, leaving 17 bases between them. CDR3: CASSEVAGRTLGYTF. CDR3 DNA sequence: TGCGCCAGCAGTGAGGTAGCGGGGCGTACGCTTGGCTACACCTTC.